These 5 T cell receptor beta chains were all obtained from the same sample, sequenced in a study of STAT5B mutations in CD4+ large granular lymphocyte leukemia. Assay used: immunoSEQ multiplex PCR; TCRdb lists only in-frame clones, some missing. The table has 30,000 to 40,000 clones, roughly 76% seen once; the top ten hold roughly 2.3%. Sequenced: CD4+ T cells from blood buffy coats. The receptor source for this set is a human donor in good health.

The count of this clone is one. V usage is TRBV5-4 and J usage is TRBJ2-5; 9 bases agree with TRBD1. Germline loops: CDR1 SGHNT, CDR2 YYREEE (reference sequence). There are 16 residues in the CDR3. Trimming took 3 bases from V and 2 from J; bases not matched to a gene: 8. CDR3 in DNA: TGTGCCAGCAGCTCCGCCGGGACAGGGCCTCAAGAGACCCAGTACTTC. It codes for CASSSAGTGPQETQYF.

The count of this clone is one. The rearrangement links TRBV5-8 to TRBJ1-5, with D maybe TRBD1 (5 bases). V dropped 6 bases and J dropped 3 bases, with 19 bases sitting between them. Germline V gene data show CDR1 as SGHTS and CDR2 as YDEGEE. The CDR3 extends over 16 amino acids. The CDR3 loop is CASTPGTGTHNQPQHF. The CDR3 nucleotides are TGTGCCAGCACCCCCGGTACGGGGACCCACAATCAGCCCCAGCATTTT. Looking up the rest from reference TRBV5-8 and TRBJ1-5 gives the full variable domain: EAGVTQSPTHLIKTRGQQATLRCSPISGHTSVYWYQQALGLGLQFLLWYDEGEERNRGNFPPRFSGRQFPNYSSELNVNALELEDSALYLCASTPGTGTHNQPQHFGDGTRLSIL.

CDR3 protein: CSVDGQLGRGEQFF. In DNA, the CDR3 is TGCAGCGTTGACGGCCAACTGGGACGCGGTGAGCAGTTCTTC. J is TRBJ2-1 and V is TRBV29-1; tentatively, D is TRBD1 or TRBD2 (5 bases each). Between the trimmed V and J ends, which lost 3 bases and 9 bases, there was a span of 18 bases. The germline V gene has CDR1 SQVTM and CDR2 ANQGSEA. The CDR3 has 14 residues.

The chain recombines TRBV10-3 with TRBJ1-1; 7 nucleotides match TRBD1. CDR1 and CDR2 (germline): ENHRY, SYGVKD. With V trimmed by 6 bases and J by 0 bases, 4 bases remained unmatched. This CDR3 comprises 14 residues. The DNA for the CDR3 is TGTGCCATCAGAGGGGACAGTATGAACACTGAAGCTTTCTTT. It codes for CAIRGDSMNTEAFF.

V gene TRBV5-1 combines with J gene TRBJ2-1; D is undetermined. CDR1 is SGHRS and CDR2 is YFSETQ in the germline V gene. The CDR3 extends over 16 amino acids. The V gene lost 0 bases and the J gene lost 7 bases, with 17 bases spanning the gap. CDR3 protein: CASSLEIAPIRNEQFF. The CDR3 DNA is TGCGCCAGCAGCTTGGAGATCGCTCCAATTCGGAATGAGCAGTTCTTC.